These T cell receptor beta chains were read from a single sample in a study of blood T cell repertoires in COVID-19. Measured with immunoSEQ multiplex PCR; TCRdb has only the in-frame clones, and not every one. Here the sample spans just over 300,000 clones, almost 90% being singletons. Sequencing was performed on PBMCs or T cells enriched from blood (not recorded which). The receptor source for this set is a young woman with acute COVID-19. Each CDR3 is given with its conserved first and last residue. D genes are given only for firm matches. Only part of the rows carry a size: once, few, many, or a class if the clone is expanded.

V: TRBV30
D: TRBD1
size: .
J: TRBJ1-2
CDR3: CAWSLGQGAQGHGYTF
DNA: TGTGCCTGGAGTTTGGGACAGGGGGCGCAGGGGCATGGCTACACCTTC

V: TRBV19
D: TRBD1
size: .
J: TRBJ1-6
CDR3: CASSIQTGQGGSYNSPLHF
DNA: TGTGCCAGTAGTATCCAAACCGGACAGGGGGGCTCCTATAATTCACCCCTCCACTTT

V: TRBV7-2
D: .
size: .
J: TRBJ2-5
CDR3: CASSQTGGRETQYF
DNA: TGTGCCAGCAGCCAGACGGGGGGCAGGGAGACCCAGTACTTC

V: TRBV5-5
D: TRBD1
size: once
J: TRBJ2-1
CDR3: CASSLERGPYNEQFF
DNA: TGTGCCAGCAGCTTGGAAAGGGGGCCCTACAATGAGCAGTTCTTC

V: TRBV9
D: .
size: .
J: TRBJ2-7
CDR3: CASSPGRSSYEQYF
DNA: TGTGCCAGCAGCCCAGGGAGGAGCTCCTACGAGCAGTACTTC

V: TRBV3-1/TRBV3-2
D: .
size: .
J: TRBJ2-2
CDR3: CASSQATNTGELFF
DNA: TGTGCCAGCAGCCAGGCCACGAACACCGGGGAGCTGTTTTTT

V: TRBV14
D: .
size: .
J: TRBJ1-4
CDR3: CASSQGGSPAEKLFF
DNA: TGTGCCAGCAGCCAGGGCGGGTCCCCTGCGGAAAAACTGTTTTTT

V: TRBV11-2
D: TRBD1
size: .
J: TRBJ2-6
CDR3: CASSIVPGQVNSGANVLTF
DNA: TGTGCCAGCAGCATAGTTCCGGGACAGGTGAACTCTGGGGCCAACGTCCTGACTTTC

V: TRBV28
D: .
size: .
J: TRBJ1-5
CDR3: CASSLAPQGPQHF
DNA: TGTGCCAGCAGCCTCGCCCCACAGGGTCCCCAGCATTTT

V: TRBV28
D: .
size: .
J: TRBJ2-5
CDR3: CASGEETQYF
DNA: TGTGCCAGCGGGGAGGAGACCCAGTACTTC

V: TRBV19
D: .
size: once
J: TRBJ1-1
CDR3: CASTRMVLGDTEAFF
DNA: TGTGCCAGTACCCGTATGGTCCTGGGAGACACTGAAGCTTTCTTT

V: TRBV30
D: .
size: .
J: TRBJ2-1
CDR3: CAWSVQGTRYNEQFF
DNA: TGTGCCTGGAGTGTACAGGGGACTAGATACAATGAGCAGTTCTTC

V: TRBV7-9
D: TRBD1
size: .
J: TRBJ1-2
CDR3: CASSLEGAGYTF
DNA: TGTGCCAGCAGCTTAGAGGGGGCTGGCTACACCTTC

V: TRBV28
D: .
size: .
J: TRBJ1-6
CDR3: CASSFAGALSNSPLHF
DNA: TGTGCCAGCAGTTTCGCGGGGGCGCTTTCTAATTCACCCCTCCACTTT

V: TRBV3-1/TRBV3-2
D: TRBD2
size: .
J: TRBJ2-3
CDR3: CASSFRREKNTQYF
DNA: TGTGCCAGCAGCTTCCGGCGGGAGAAGAATACGCAGTATTTT

V: TRBV3-1/TRBV3-2
D: TRBD1
size: .
J: TRBJ1-1
CDR3: CASSQGGTGFFAEAFF
DNA: TGTGCCAGCAGCCAAGGGGGGACAGGGTTTTTCGCTGAAGCTTTCTTT

V: TRBV15
D: .
size: .
J: TRBJ1-2
CDR3: CATSPQGAYGYTF
DNA: TGTGCCACCAGCCCACAGGGAGCCTATGGCTACACCTTC

V: TRBV25-1
D: TRBD1
size: once
J: TRBJ1-1
CDR3: CAGRTGEGTEAFF
DNA: TGTGCCGGCCGGACAGGGGAAGGAACTGAAGCTTTCTTT

V: TRBV5-1
D: .
size: few
J: TRBJ1-1
CDR3: CASSLVSGGGTEAFF
DNA: TGCGCCAGCAGCTTGGTATCGGGGGGCGGCACTGAAGCTTTCTTT

V: TRBV9
D: TRBD2
size: .
J: TRBJ2-3
CDR3: CASSSLGTSNTQYF
DNA: TGTGCCAGCAGCTCTCTAGGGACTAGCAATACGCAGTATTTT

V: TRBV19
D: .
size: .
J: TRBJ1-4
CDR3: CASSGATNEKLFF
DNA: TGTGCCAGTAGTGGAGCAACTAATGAAAAACTGTTTTTT

V: TRBV29-1
D: .
size: .
J: TRBJ2-4
CDR3: CSAAGPRGYIQYF
DNA: TGCAGCGCCGCAGGGCCGCGGGGTTACATTCAGTACTTC

V: TRBV6-6
D: TRBD2
size: .
J: TRBJ2-3
CDR3: CASRLAGLAETQYF
DNA: TGTGCCAGCAGACTAGCGGGTTTAGCCGAAACGCAGTATTTT

V: TRBV9
D: .
size: .
J: TRBJ1-4
CDR3: CASSDRQAPGEKLFF
DNA: TGTGCCAGCAGCGATAGACAGGCCCCGGGTGAAAAACTGTTTTTT

V: TRBV28
D: TRBD1
size: .
J: TRBJ1-3
CDR3: CASSLGDSGNTIYF
DNA: TGTGCCAGCAGCCTAGGGGACAGTGGAAACACCATATATTTT

V: TRBV11-2
D: TRBD2
size: .
J: TRBJ2-3
CDR3: CASSLARGGRISTDTQYF
DNA: TGTGCCAGCAGCTTAGCCCGGGGGGGGCGGATATCCACAGATACGCAGTATTTT

V: TRBV11-3
D: TRBD1
size: .
J: TRBJ2-7
CDR3: CASSSFFDRGDYEQYF
DNA: TGTGCCAGCAGCTCCTTCTTTGACAGGGGGGACTACGAGCAGTACTTC

V: TRBV19
D: .
size: .
J: TRBJ2-1
CDR3: CASSIDGNEQFF
DNA: TGTGCCAGTAGTATAGACGGCAATGAGCAGTTCTTC

V: TRBV5-1
D: .
size: .
J: TRBJ1-1
CDR3: CASSLITSTEAFF
DNA: TGCGCCAGCAGCTTAATAACCAGCACTGAAGCTTTCTTT

V: TRBV7-9
D: .
size: .
J: TRBJ1-2
CDR3: CASGGEYGYTF
DNA: TGTGCCAGCGGAGGCGAGTATGGCTACACCTTC

V: TRBV28
D: TRBD1
size: .
J: TRBJ1-5
CDR3: CASSSTGPYQPQHF
DNA: TGTGCCAGCAGTTCGACAGGGCCTTATCAGCCCCAGCATTTT

V: TRBV29-1
D: .
size: .
J: TRBJ2-1
CDR3: CSVGAQALEQFF
DNA: TGCAGCGTTGGAGCCCAAGCGCTTGAGCAGTTCTTC

V: TRBV5-3
D: .
size: .
J: TRBJ1-4
CDR3: CAIPTVPNEKLFF
DNA: TGTGCCATCCCGACAGTCCCCAATGAAAAACTGTTTTTT

V: TRBV7-9
D: TRBD2
size: .
J: TRBJ2-1
CDR3: CASSPQTSAFDNEQFF
DNA: TGTGCCAGCAGCCCTCAGACTAGCGCTTTCGACAATGAGCAGTTCTTC

V: TRBV7-2
D: TRBD2
size: .
J: TRBJ2-1
CDR3: CASSYQLASNEQFF
DNA: TGTGCCAGCAGCTACCAACTAGCGAGCAATGAGCAGTTCTTC

V: TRBV18
D: .
size: .
J: TRBJ1-5
CDR3: CASSPSEQVNQPQHF
DNA: TGTGCCAGCTCACCATCAGAACAGGTTAATCAGCCCCAGCATTTT

V: TRBV7-9
D: .
size: .
J: TRBJ1-1
CDR3: CASSVTGGQNTEAFF
DNA: TGTGCCAGCAGCGTAACGGGGGGGCAGAACACTGAAGCTTTCTTT

V: TRBV7-9
D: TRBD2
size: .
J: TRBJ2-1
CDR3: CASSLARGGNEQFF
DNA: TGTGCCAGCAGCTTAGCGCGGGGGGGCAATGAGCAGTTCTTC